A selection of T cell receptor beta chains follows, all from one sample in a study of blood T cells in healthy people across ages. Each CDR3 protein gets one entry after TCRdb re-called the 5' RACE reads with MiXCR. Of some 890,000 distinct CDR3 sequences listed, 25% to 35% are singletons. The same sample was also used in a study of T cells of mothers and their children.

Sequenced input: blood. The receptors here all came from a woman aged 40 to 50 in good health. CDR3s include the opening cysteine and the closing phenylalanine or tryptophan. The D gene is left open where the match is weak. Size is omitted from some rows. Given values are once, few, many or a class for expanded clones.

j_call: TRBJ2-5
d_call: .
v_call: TRBV7-2
clone_size: few
cdr3_aa: CASSLWDGNYGQYF
cdr3_nt: TGTGCCAGCAGCTTATGGGACGGCAACTACGGGCAGTACTTC

j_call: TRBJ2-2
d_call: TRBD1
v_call: TRBV12-3/TRBV12-4
clone_size: .
cdr3_aa: CASSWTGTVNTGELFF
cdr3_nt: TGTGCCAGCAGTTGGACCGGGACAGTGAACACCGGGGAGCTGTTTTTT

j_call: TRBJ1-1
d_call: TRBD1
v_call: TRBV6-5
clone_size: .
cdr3_aa: CASNQGQTNTEAFF
cdr3_nt: TGTGCCAGCAATCAGGGACAGACGAACACTGAAGCTTTCTTT

j_call: TRBJ2-7
d_call: TRBD1
v_call: TRBV29-1
clone_size: many
cdr3_aa: CSVGQGEFSEQYF
cdr3_nt: TGCAGCGTTGGACAGGGGGAGTTCAGCGAGCAGTACTTC

j_call: TRBJ2-1
d_call: TRBD2
v_call: TRBV9
clone_size: .
cdr3_aa: CASTQSGGTHNEQFF
cdr3_nt: TGTGCCAGCACCCAGTCGGGGGGTACCCACAATGAGCAGTTCTTC

j_call: TRBJ1-2
d_call: TRBD1
v_call: TRBV3-1
clone_size: few
cdr3_aa: CASSQDLQGALGGYTF
cdr3_nt: TGTGCCAGCAGCCAAGATCTACAGGGGGCACTGGGAGGCTACACCTTC

j_call: TRBJ2-7
d_call: .
v_call: TRBV3-1
clone_size: few
cdr3_aa: CASSQATCYEQYF
cdr3_nt: TGTGCCAGCAGCCAAGCCACCTGCTACGAGCAGTACTTC

j_call: TRBJ2-1
d_call: .
v_call: TRBV4-1
clone_size: .
cdr3_aa: CVSSQATVSSYNEQFF
cdr3_nt: TGCGTCAGCAGCCAGGCGACAGTCAGCTCCTACAATGAGCAGTTCTTC

j_call: TRBJ2-5
d_call: .
v_call: TRBV3-1
clone_size: many
cdr3_aa: CASSQGTGLGPKETQYF
cdr3_nt: TGTGCCAGCAGCCAAGGAACGGGTCTCGGACCCAAAGAGACCCAGTACTTC

j_call: TRBJ2-7
d_call: .
v_call: TRBV28
clone_size: few
cdr3_aa: CASSPRTAASYEQYF
cdr3_nt: TGTGCCAGCAGCCCGAGGACAGCCGCCTCCTACGAGCAGTACTTC

j_call: TRBJ1-4
d_call: .
v_call: TRBV28
clone_size: few
cdr3_aa: CASTGGAVEKLFF
cdr3_nt: TGTGCCAGCACCGGAGGGGCAGTCGAAAAACTGTTTTTT

j_call: TRBJ2-7
d_call: .
v_call: TRBV3-1
clone_size: .
cdr3_aa: CASTAQGRPYEQYF
cdr3_nt: TGTGCCAGCACGGCCCAGGGCCGCCCCTACGAGCAGTACTTC

j_call: TRBJ2-7
d_call: .
v_call: TRBV27
clone_size: many
cdr3_aa: CASKGDWFYEQYF
cdr3_nt: TGTGCCAGCAAGGGGGACTGGTTCTACGAGCAGTACTTC

j_call: TRBJ1-1
d_call: TRBD1
v_call: TRBV7-2
clone_size: .
cdr3_aa: CASTLPRTGVTEAFF
cdr3_nt: TGTGCCAGCACCTTACCACGGACAGGGGTCACTGAAGCTTTCTTT

j_call: TRBJ2-3
d_call: TRBD2
v_call: TRBV29-1
clone_size: .
cdr3_aa: CSVVQRDSNTDTQYF
cdr3_nt: TGCAGCGTTGTGCAGCGGGATAGCAACACAGATACGCAGTATTTT

j_call: TRBJ1-5
d_call: TRBD1
v_call: TRBV28
clone_size: few
cdr3_aa: CASKGQGGGHQPQHF
cdr3_nt: TGTGCCAGCAAAGGACAGGGGGGTGGTCATCAGCCCCAGCATTTT

j_call: TRBJ2-5
d_call: .
v_call: TRBV7-6
clone_size: many
cdr3_aa: CASSSKETQYF
cdr3_nt: TGTGCCAGCAGCTCTAAAGAGACCCAGTACTTC

j_call: TRBJ2-1
d_call: TRBD2
v_call: TRBV4-3
clone_size: .
cdr3_aa: CASSQDQGLAGANEQFF
cdr3_nt: TGCGCCAGCAGCCAAGATCAAGGACTAGCGGGGGCCAATGAGCAGTTCTTC

j_call: TRBJ1-2
d_call: .
v_call: TRBV5-1
clone_size: few
cdr3_aa: CASSLVVGNDYGYTF
cdr3_nt: TGCGCCAGCAGCTTGGTAGTCGGGAATGACTATGGCTACACCTTC

j_call: TRBJ2-7
d_call: .
v_call: TRBV6-6
clone_size: many
cdr3_aa: CASSYPNYEQYF
cdr3_nt: TGTGCCAGCAGTTACCCCAACTACGAGCAGTACTTC

j_call: TRBJ1-2
d_call: .
v_call: TRBV7-2
clone_size: .
cdr3_aa: CASSGTYGYTF
cdr3_nt: TGTGCCAGCAGCGGGACCTATGGCTACACCTTC

j_call: TRBJ2-5
d_call: TRBD2
v_call: TRBV27
clone_size: few
cdr3_aa: CASSFGGMGGETQYF
cdr3_nt: TGTGCCAGCAGTTTCGGGGGAATGGGAGGGGAGACCCAGTACTTC

j_call: TRBJ2-3
d_call: TRBD2
v_call: TRBV10-2
clone_size: .
cdr3_aa: CASSYTSGGLGDTQYF
cdr3_nt: TGCGCCAGCAGTTATACTAGCGGGGGGCTCGGGGATACGCAGTATTTT

j_call: TRBJ2-3
d_call: .
v_call: TRBV5-5
clone_size: few
cdr3_aa: CASSFQSRKDTQYF
cdr3_nt: TGTGCCAGCAGCTTCCAATCTAGAAAGGATACGCAGTATTTT

j_call: TRBJ1-2
d_call: .
v_call: TRBV9
clone_size: many
cdr3_aa: CASSVASEANYGYTF
cdr3_nt: TGTGCCAGCAGCGTAGCTTCGGAGGCTAACTATGGCTACACCTTC

j_call: TRBJ1-3
d_call: .
v_call: TRBV20-1
clone_size: once
cdr3_aa: CSAPRDPGNTIYF
cdr3_nt: TGCAGTGCGCCCCGGGACCCTGGAAACACCATATATTTT

j_call: TRBJ1-1
d_call: .
v_call: TRBV18
clone_size: .
cdr3_aa: CASSPDLGTEAFF
cdr3_nt: TGTGCCAGCTCACCAGACTTGGGGACTGAAGCTTTCTTT

j_call: TRBJ2-2
d_call: .
v_call: TRBV7-2
clone_size: many
cdr3_aa: CASSFYTGELFF
cdr3_nt: TGTGCCAGCAGCTTCTACACCGGGGAGCTGTTTTTT

j_call: TRBJ2-3
d_call: .
v_call: TRBV13
clone_size: few
cdr3_aa: CASSLMTGVGISTDTQYF
cdr3_nt: TGTGCCAGCAGCTTAATGACGGGGGTGGGAATTAGCACAGATACGCAGTATTTT

j_call: TRBJ1-2
d_call: .
v_call: TRBV20-1
clone_size: few
cdr3_aa: CSADPGAPYGYTF
cdr3_nt: TGCAGTGCGGACCCCGGGGCCCCCTATGGCTACACCTTC

j_call: TRBJ1-5
d_call: .
v_call: TRBV7-6
clone_size: few
cdr3_aa: CASSLRCRVVHQPQHF
cdr3_nt: TGTGCCAGCAGCTTAAGGTGCAGGGTCGTCCATCAGCCCCAGCATTTT

j_call: TRBJ1-6
d_call: TRBD1
v_call: TRBV6-2/TRBV6-3
clone_size: few
cdr3_aa: CTSSYSTPSWNTGGTQDRSPLHF
cdr3_nt: TGTACCAGCAGTTACTCGACCCCATCCTGGAATACAGGGGGCACCCAAGATAGATCACCCCTCCACTTT

j_call: TRBJ2-5
d_call: .
v_call: TRBV7-9
clone_size: .
cdr3_aa: CASSLVGGSYERYF
cdr3_nt: TGTGCCAGCAGCTTAGTAGGCGGGTCCTACGAGCGGTACTTC

j_call: TRBJ1-1
d_call: .
v_call: TRBV6-5
clone_size: .
cdr3_aa: CASSYLTGRTKAFF
cdr3_nt: TGTGCCAGCAGTTACCTCACGGGGCGCACTAAAGCTTTCTTT

j_call: TRBJ2-2
d_call: .
v_call: TRBV3-1
clone_size: .
cdr3_aa: CASSQGARGRAGELFF
cdr3_nt: TGTGCCAGCAGCCAAGGTGCGAGGGGAAGGGCCGGGGAGCTGTTTTTT

j_call: TRBJ2-1
d_call: .
v_call: TRBV6-2/TRBV6-3
clone_size: .
cdr3_aa: CASSSGAFSYNEQFF
cdr3_nt: TGTGCCAGCAGCTCCGGGGCCTTCTCCTACAATGAGCAGTTCTTC

j_call: TRBJ2-7
d_call: .
v_call: TRBV12-3/TRBV12-4
clone_size: .
cdr3_aa: CATRRLGEQYF
cdr3_nt: TGTGCCACCCGAAGGCTGGGGGAGCAGTACTTC

j_call: TRBJ1-3
d_call: .
v_call: TRBV29-1
clone_size: many
cdr3_aa: CSVEIGLSGNTIYF
cdr3_nt: TGCAGCGTTGAAATAGGGCTCTCTGGAAACACCATATATTTT

j_call: TRBJ2-1
d_call: .
v_call: TRBV28
clone_size: .
cdr3_aa: CASSLVGPPDNEQFF
cdr3_nt: TGTGCCAGCAGTTTAGTCGGGCCCCCGGACAATGAGCAGTTCTTC

j_call: TRBJ1-2
d_call: .
v_call: TRBV5-1
clone_size: few
cdr3_aa: CASREEGPNYGYTF
cdr3_nt: TGCGCCAGCAGGGAAGAGGGGCCTAACTATGGCTACACCTTC

j_call: TRBJ2-3
d_call: .
v_call: TRBV14
clone_size: .
cdr3_aa: CASSQGDRDAHPGTDTQYF
cdr3_nt: TGTGCCAGCAGCCAAGGCGACCGTGACGCCCACCCGGGGACAGATACGCAGTATTTT

j_call: TRBJ2-7
d_call: .
v_call: TRBV3-1
clone_size: .
cdr3_aa: CASSQDRISYEQYF
cdr3_nt: TGTGCCAGCAGCCAAGATCGGATTTCCTACGAGCAGTACTTC

j_call: TRBJ2-7
d_call: .
v_call: TRBV30
clone_size: .
cdr3_aa: CAWSRPYEQYF
cdr3_nt: TGTGCCTGGAGCCGACCTTACGAGCAGTACTTC

j_call: TRBJ2-7
d_call: .
v_call: TRBV18
clone_size: .
cdr3_aa: CASSPLGDYSYEQYF
cdr3_nt: TGTGCCAGCTCACCACTGGGCGACTACTCCTACGAGCAGTACTTC

j_call: TRBJ2-1
d_call: .
v_call: TRBV5-1
clone_size: few
cdr3_aa: CASSLAGNYNERFF
cdr3_nt: TGCGCCAGCAGCTTGGCCGGGAACTACAATGAGCGGTTCTTC

j_call: TRBJ2-2
d_call: .
v_call: TRBV6-4
clone_size: few
cdr3_aa: CASRPDRNTGELFF
cdr3_nt: TGTGCCAGCCGCCCGGACAGAAACACCGGGGAGCTGTTTTTT

j_call: TRBJ2-5
d_call: .
v_call: TRBV29-1
clone_size: many
cdr3_aa: CSVGAGETQYF
cdr3_nt: TGCAGCGTGGGTGCGGGTGAGACCCAGTACTTC

j_call: TRBJ2-7
d_call: .
v_call: TRBV28
clone_size: .
cdr3_aa: CASSLLKENYEQYF
cdr3_nt: TGTGCCAGCAGTTTGTTAAAGGAGAACTACGAGCAGTACTTC

j_call: TRBJ1-5
d_call: .
v_call: TRBV9
clone_size: .
cdr3_aa: CASSVDQGGNQPQHF
cdr3_nt: TGTGCCAGCAGCGTAGACCAGGGAGGCAATCAGCCCCAGCATTTT

j_call: TRBJ1-1
d_call: .
v_call: TRBV12-3/TRBV12-4
clone_size: few
cdr3_aa: CASSFVGGEAFF
cdr3_nt: TGTGCCAGCAGTTTTGTGGGTGGGGAAGCTTTCTTT

j_call: TRBJ2-7
d_call: TRBD1
v_call: TRBV20-1
clone_size: .
cdr3_aa: CSARDGTGGTYEQYF
cdr3_nt: TGCAGTGCTAGAGATGGGACAGGGGGGACCTACGAGCAGTACTTC

j_call: TRBJ1-3
d_call: TRBD1
v_call: TRBV6-5
clone_size: .
cdr3_aa: CASRGQGAGNTIYF
cdr3_nt: TGTGCCAGCAGGGGACAGGGGGCTGGAAACACCATATATTTT

j_call: TRBJ1-5
d_call: .
v_call: TRBV7-2
clone_size: many
cdr3_aa: CASSPRGLSNQPQHF
cdr3_nt: TGTGCCAGCAGCCCCAGGGGCCTTAGCAATCAGCCCCAGCATTTT